Given below is one T cell receptor beta chain in context. Antigen specificity is unknown. This sample was included in a study of cytomegalovirus exposure and HLA in healthy donors. PCR involved 60 Vbeta and 13 Jbeta primers. Produced via immunoSEQ multiplex PCR; TCRdb's table is partial and in-frame only. The table shows more than 150,000 clones, with approximately 73% occurring only once. The V gene lost 6 bases and the J gene lost 5 bases, with 10 bases spanning the gap. This CDR3 comprises 11 residues. From germline, CDR1 is DFQATT and CDR2 SNEGSKA (reference sequence). General study results and limits: Among immune exposure information, only CMV serostatus was available. A later analysis linked 15,000 to 20,000 TCR beta sequences to HLA alleles at 0.05 false discovery rate.

The rearrangement joins TRBV20-1 to TRBJ1-2; D not certain. Sequenced: PBMCs. The receptor's source is a woman aged 30 to 39 in good health and CMV-seropositive. For the CDR3, the DNA is TGCAGTGCGTCGACTGAATATGGCTACACCTTC. This sequence encodes CSASTEYGYTF.